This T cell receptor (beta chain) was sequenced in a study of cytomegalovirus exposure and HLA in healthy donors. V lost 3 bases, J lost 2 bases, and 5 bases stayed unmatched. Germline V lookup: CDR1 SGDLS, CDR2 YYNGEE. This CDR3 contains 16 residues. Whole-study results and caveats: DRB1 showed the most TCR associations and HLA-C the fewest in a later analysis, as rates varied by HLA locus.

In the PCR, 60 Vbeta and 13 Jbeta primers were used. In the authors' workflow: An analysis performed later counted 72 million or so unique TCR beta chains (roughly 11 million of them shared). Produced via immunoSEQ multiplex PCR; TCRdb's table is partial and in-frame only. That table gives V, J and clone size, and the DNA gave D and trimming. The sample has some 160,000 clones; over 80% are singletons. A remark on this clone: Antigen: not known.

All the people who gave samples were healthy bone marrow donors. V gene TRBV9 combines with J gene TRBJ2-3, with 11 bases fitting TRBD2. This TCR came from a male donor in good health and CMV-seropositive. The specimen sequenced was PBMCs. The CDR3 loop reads CASSGTSGGPTDTQYF. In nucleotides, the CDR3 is TGTGCCAGCAGCGGAACTAGCGGGGGTCCCACAGATACGCAGTATTTT.